The rows below give T cell receptor beta chains drawn from one sample of a study of blood T cell repertoires in COVID-19. Here immunoSEQ multiplex PCR was the method, and the copy in TCRdb shows in-frame clones only, minus some. The table lists about 91,000 clones, more than 75% of them singletons. The source material was peripheral blood. These receptor sequences come from a woman of 80 years or more with active COVID-19. Both conserved end residues are part of each CDR3. Fields, in order: CDR3 protein, CDR3 DNA, clone size, V gene, J gene, D gene. A D gene is named only where the DNA matches it firmly. Rows give clone size only sometimes, using once, few, many, or a class for an expanded clone.

CDR3 protein: CASSPRDTYSGNTIYF
CDR3 DNA: TGTGCCAGCAGTCCAAGGGACACCTACTCTGGAAACACCATATATTTT
clone size: once
V gene: TRBV6-2/TRBV6-3
J gene: TRBJ1-3
D gene: NA

CDR3 protein: CASSAERMTGGNEQFF
CDR3 DNA: TGTGCCAGTAGTGCTGAACGGATGACGGGCGGGAATGAGCAGTTCTTC
clone size: NA
V gene: TRBV19
J gene: TRBJ2-1
D gene: NA

CDR3 protein: CASSYSGNGETQYF
CDR3 DNA: TGTGCCAGCAGTTATAGCGGGAACGGCGAGACCCAGTACTTC
clone size: NA
V gene: TRBV28
J gene: TRBJ2-5
D gene: TRBD2

CDR3 protein: CASTRVNGDTQYF
CDR3 DNA: TGTGCCAGCACCCGCGTTAACGGAGATACGCAGTATTTT
clone size: NA
V gene: TRBV7-3
J gene: TRBJ2-3
D gene: NA

CDR3 protein: CASSPDREGGETQYF
CDR3 DNA: TGTGCCAGCAGTCCGGACAGGGAAGGGGGAGAGACCCAGTACTTC
clone size: NA
V gene: TRBV28
J gene: TRBJ2-5
D gene: TRBD1

CDR3 protein: CAISESGEGLETQYF
CDR3 DNA: TGTGCCATCAGTGAGTCGGGAGAGGGATTAGAGACCCAGTACTTC
clone size: NA
V gene: TRBV10-3
J gene: TRBJ2-5
D gene: NA

CDR3 protein: CASSPAGAGVGGGELFF
CDR3 DNA: TGTGCCAGCAGCCCCGCAGGGGCGGGAGTTGGTGGCGGGGAGCTGTTTTTT
clone size: NA
V gene: TRBV5-4
J gene: TRBJ2-2
D gene: NA

CDR3 protein: CASSVRQGVGTSGRAASSYNEQFF
CDR3 DNA: TGTGCCAGCAGTGTTAGACAGGGGGTTGGGACTAGCGGGAGGGCCGCAAGCTCCTACAATGAGCAGTTCTTC
clone size: few
V gene: TRBV2
J gene: TRBJ2-1
D gene: TRBD2

CDR3 protein: CASSLVISGKNEQFF
CDR3 DNA: TGCGCCAGCAGCTTGGTGATCTCGGGGAAGAATGAGCAGTTCTTC
clone size: NA
V gene: TRBV5-1
J gene: TRBJ2-1
D gene: NA

CDR3 protein: CASSLAGAAYEQYF
CDR3 DNA: TGTGCCAGCAGTTTGGCGGGAGCCGCCTACGAGCAGTACTTC
clone size: NA
V gene: TRBV28
J gene: TRBJ2-7
D gene: TRBD2